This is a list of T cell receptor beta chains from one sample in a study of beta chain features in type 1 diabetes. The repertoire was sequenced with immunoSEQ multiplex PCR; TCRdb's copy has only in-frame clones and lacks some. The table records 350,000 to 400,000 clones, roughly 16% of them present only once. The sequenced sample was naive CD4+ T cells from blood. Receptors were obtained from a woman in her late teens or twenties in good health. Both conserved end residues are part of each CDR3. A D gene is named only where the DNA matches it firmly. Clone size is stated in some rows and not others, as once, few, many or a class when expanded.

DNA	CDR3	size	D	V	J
TGTGCCAGCTCACCACAAGGTTTAGCGGGACCTAGCACAGATACGCAGTATTTT	CASSPQGLAGPSTDTQYF	NA	TRBD2	TRBV18	TRBJ2-3
TGTGCCTGGAGTGAGCGGGAGCTAGGTACGGATGAGCAGTTCTTC	CAWSERELGTDEQFF	NA	TRBD2	TRBV30	TRBJ2-1
TGTGCCAGCAGCTCGGGCGTAGCGGGAGTGACAGATACGCAGTATTTT	CASSSGVAGVTDTQYF	NA	TRBD2	TRBV7-9	TRBJ2-3
TGCGCCAGCAGCCATCAGGGTTTAGGAGAGACCCAGTACTTC	CASSHQGLGETQYF	NA	NA	TRBV5-1	TRBJ2-5
TGCAGCGTTGATAGGGCAGGGCGGACTGAAGCTTTCTTT	CSVDRAGRTEAFF	few	NA	TRBV29-1	TRBJ1-1
TGTGCCAGCCGTATTAGCGGGAGTTTATCGACGGATGAGCAGTTCTTC	CASRISGSLSTDEQFF	few	TRBD2	TRBV7-9	TRBJ2-1
TGTGCCAGCAGCGTAGTCCCTGAGTACTATGGCTACACCTTC	CASSVVPEYYGYTF	few	NA	TRBV9	TRBJ1-2
TGTGCCAGCACCTTTACAGGGGGGAATGAAAAACTGTTTTTT	CASTFTGGNEKLFF	few	TRBD1	TRBV7-9	TRBJ1-4
TGTGCCAGCAGTTTGTGGCGGGAAACCTACGAGCAGTACTTC	CASSLWRETYEQYF	NA	NA	TRBV28	TRBJ2-7
TGTGCCAGCAGTAACCCGGGACTAGCGTCCGGGGAGCTGTTTTTT	CASSNPGLASGELFF	NA	TRBD2	TRBV6-6	TRBJ2-2
TGTGCCAGTGGACTAGCGGGCCTCGACGAGCCCTACAATGAGCAGTTCTTC	CASGLAGLDEPYNEQFF	NA	TRBD2	TRBV28	TRBJ2-1
TGCGCCAGCACCTTGTTTAGCGGGGTCTCTGGGGCCAACGTCCTGACTTTC	CASTLFSGVSGANVLTF	NA	TRBD2	TRBV5-1	TRBJ2-6
TGTGCCAGCAGCCCGCGTGGCGGGGTAAGCTCCTACGAGCAGTACTTC	CASSPRGGVSSYEQYF	few	NA	TRBV7-9	TRBJ2-7
TGCAGCGGTGACAGCGGAGAGACCCAGTACTTC	CSGDSGETQYF	NA	NA	TRBV29-1	TRBJ2-5
TGCAGCGGGTTTGATACCGGGACTAGTAACACCGGGGAGCTGTTTTTT	CSGFDTGTSNTGELFF	NA	TRBD2	TRBV29-1	TRBJ2-2
TGTGCCAGCACCCGGGCCGGGACAGGGTGGGACAAAAACATTCAGTACTTC	CASTRAGTGWDKNIQYF	few	TRBD1	TRBV27	TRBJ2-4
TGTGCCAGCAGCTCCCGATTGGCAAACACTGAAGCTTTCTTT	CASSSRLANTEAFF	NA	NA	TRBV7-8	TRBJ1-1
TGTGCCAGTAGTTCCCCCGGTAATACGGATACGCAGTATTTT	CASSSPGNTDTQYF	NA	NA	TRBV19	TRBJ2-3
TGTGCCAGCAGTCCGACACAGACCGGGGAGCTGTTTTTT	CASSPTQTGELFF	NA	NA	TRBV6-5	TRBJ2-2
TGTGCCAGCAGCCTAGCGGGAGTCGCCTACGAGCAGTACTTC	CASSLAGVAYEQYF	NA	TRBD2	TRBV7-8	TRBJ2-7
TGCGCCAGCAGCGCGGGACTAGCGGCCACAGATACGCAGTATTTT	CASSAGLAATDTQYF	few	TRBD2	TRBV4-1	TRBJ2-3
TGTGCCTCGAAGGGAGAGACCCTCTACGAGCAGTACTTC	CASKGETLYEQYF	NA	NA	TRBV27	TRBJ2-7
TGCAGCGTTGAAGGACTAGCGGGAGAGGGGTATACGCAGTATTTT	CSVEGLAGEGYTQYF	NA	TRBD2	TRBV29-1	TRBJ2-3
TGCAGCGCCAAAACCGGGGGGAATGAAAAACTGTTTTTT	CSAKTGGNEKLFF	few	NA	TRBV29-1	TRBJ1-4
TGTGCCAGCAAGGCGGGAGGAGGAAATGAGCAGTTCTTC	CASKAGGGNEQFF	few	TRBD2	TRBV6-4	TRBJ2-1
TGTGCCACCAGCAGAACCCGACAGCTGAACACTGAAGCTTTCTTT	CATSRTRQLNTEAFF	few	NA	TRBV15	TRBJ1-1
TGCAGCGTTCATGGACTAGCGGGAGGGGGATTCTTC	CSVHGLAGGGFF	NA	TRBD2	TRBV29-1	TRBJ2-1
TGTGCCATCAGTGACAGGGATGAGCAGTTCTTC	CAISDRDEQFF	few	NA	TRBV10-3	TRBJ2-1
TGCGCCAGCAGCTTGGCTTCCGGGACAGGGGGAGAGACCCAGTACTTC	CASSLASGTGGETQYF	NA	TRBD1	TRBV5-1	TRBJ2-5
TGTGCCAGCACCACTCTAGCGGGAGGTGAGCAGTTCTTC	CASTTLAGGEQFF	NA	TRBD2	TRBV28	TRBJ2-1
TGTGCCAGTAGTGTGGGACAGCCGACATACAATGAGCAGTTCTTC	CASSVGQPTYNEQFF	NA	TRBD1	TRBV19	TRBJ2-1
TGCAGCGTCTACACTAGCGGGAGGGCGCAGGAGACCCAGTACTTC	CSVYTSGRAQETQYF	few	TRBD2	TRBV29-1	TRBJ2-5
TGTGCCAGCAGTTTAGAGTCGATAGCTCGCCCTGAAGCTTTCTTT	CASSLESIARPEAFF	few	NA	TRBV28	TRBJ1-1
TGTGCCAGCAGAGACAGGGTTCAAACTGAAGCTTTCTTT	CASRDRVQTEAFF	NA	TRBD1	TRBV25-1	TRBJ1-1
TGTGCCAGCAGTGAAGCGCTAACAGCGGCCAGAATCAATGAGCAGTTCTTC	CASSEALTAARINEQFF	NA	NA	TRBV6-1	TRBJ2-1
TGCAGCGTTGTCCTTCTAGCGCCCCACAATGAGCAGTTCTTC	CSVVLLAPHNEQFF	NA	NA	TRBV29-1	TRBJ2-1
TGTGCCAGCAGAGATGGGAGGTACAATGAGCAGTTCTTC	CASRDGRYNEQFF	NA	NA	TRBV6-6	TRBJ2-1
TGTGCCAGCAGCCGCCAGCTAGCGGGAGGGCCGGGAGAGCAGTTCTTC	CASSRQLAGGPGEQFF	few	TRBD2	TRBV7-2	TRBJ2-1
TGTGCCAGTAGTATTGGGACAAACCCCCACTACGAGCAGTACTTC	CASSIGTNPHYEQYF	NA	NA	TRBV19	TRBJ2-7
TGTGCCTGGAGTGTATGGTCAGGCTACGAGTTGGACACCGGGGAGCTGTTTTTT	CAWSVWSGYELDTGELFF	NA	NA	TRBV30	TRBJ2-2
TGTGCCAGCAGCCCACCGTTGGGACTAGCGGGAGTTTACGAGCAGTACTTC	CASSPPLGLAGVYEQYF	few	TRBD2	TRBV5-4	TRBJ2-7
TGTGCCAGCAGCTTAGAAAGGGGAGAGACCCAGTACTTC	CASSLERGETQYF	few	NA	TRBV11-2	TRBJ2-5
TGCGCCAGCAGCGCTGGGACAGGGGGCTACGAGCAGTACTTC	CASSAGTGGYEQYF	NA	TRBD1	TRBV5-1	TRBJ2-7
TGTGCCACCAGCAGAGATGAGAGACTAGCGGGCCGCGGAGAGCAGTTCTTC	CATSRDERLAGRGEQFF	few	TRBD2	TRBV15	TRBJ2-1
TGTGCCAGCAGCTTCGACAGGGACTATGGCTACACCTTC	CASSFDRDYGYTF	few	TRBD1	TRBV7-3	TRBJ1-2
TGTGCCAGCAGTTTCCTAGCGGGAGGTAGTGGAACCGGGGAGCTGTTTTTT	CASSFLAGGSGTGELFF	NA	TRBD2	TRBV28	TRBJ2-2
TGTGCCAGCAGCCCTGGGGGGGCCAAAGCCTACAATGAGCAGTTCTTC	CASSPGGAKAYNEQFF	once	NA	TRBV11-3	TRBJ2-1
TGTGCCAGTAGTGATCGAGCGGGAGCAATCTACAATGAGCAGTTCTTC	CASSDRAGAIYNEQFF	NA	TRBD2	TRBV19	TRBJ2-1
TGTGCCAGCACAAGCACAGATACGCAGTATTTT	CASTSTDTQYF	NA	NA	TRBV2	TRBJ2-3
TGCGCCAGCAGCATAAGGACAGGGCCCGAGCAGTACTTC	CASSIRTGPEQYF	NA	TRBD1	TRBV5-1	TRBJ2-7
TGTGCCAGCAGTGATACGGGAGGTGGCAATCAGCCCCAGCATTTT	CASSDTGGGNQPQHF	few	NA	TRBV2	TRBJ1-5
TGCAGTGCTGTACGAGGCGAGCAGTACTTC	CSAVRGEQYF	NA	NA	TRBV20-1	TRBJ2-7
TGTGCCAGCAGTTCCCCTGTTAGCACTGAAGCTTTCTTT	CASSSPVSTEAFF	few	NA	TRBV28	TRBJ1-1
TGTGCCAGCAGCCAAGGGGGCGGCTATGGCTACACCTTC	CASSQGGGYGYTF	NA	TRBD1	TRBV7-9	TRBJ1-2
TGTGCCAGCAGTTTGCGGGTTCCCAAAAACATTCAGTACTTC	CASSLRVPKNIQYF	few	NA	TRBV28	TRBJ2-4
TGCGCCAGCAGCCAAGATCAACGGGGTAGGACTGAAGCTTTCTTT	CASSQDQRGRTEAFF	few	NA	TRBV4-1	TRBJ1-1
TGTGCCTGGAGTAAGGGGGTTAACACCGGGGAGCTGTTTTTT	CAWSKGVNTGELFF	few	NA	TRBV30	TRBJ2-2
TGTGCCAGCAGCCCCCGGGACAGGGGAGCCCAGCATTTT	CASSPRDRGAQHF	few	TRBD1	TRBV4-2	TRBJ1-5
TGTGCCAGCAGCTCCCGGGGACTAGCGGCACTAGCCAAAAACATTCAGTACTTC	CASSSRGLAALAKNIQYF	NA	TRBD2	TRBV11-2	TRBJ2-4
TGCGCCAGCAGTACCATCCGCCCTCCGGGTCTTGGAAACTACAATGAGCAGTTCTTC	CASSTIRPPGLGNYNEQFF	NA	NA	TRBV23-1	TRBJ2-1